This T cell receptor (beta chain) is from a study of regulatory T cells in long-lasting Graves disease. Sequencing libraries for TCR beta were prepared with iRepertoire HTBI primers and Arm-PCR of CDR3 regions. TCRdb re-called the multiplex PCR reads with MiXCR, one entry per CDR3 protein. The sample records about 400,000 distinct CDR3 sequences, 15% to 17% being singletons. V lost 6 bases to trimming and J lost 7 bases; unmatched junction nucleotides: 10. The CDR3 runs to 16 residues. Germline V gene data show CDR1 as SGHTA and CDR2 as FQGNSA. This clonotype was seen a few times. Time point: newly diagnosed GD, antithyroid drugs for less than 3 months. The TCR library was made from RNA extracted from PBMCs.

This chain joins TRBV7-2 and TRBJ2-3, with 13 nucleotides matching TRBD2. The sequencing here drew on peripheral blood mononuclear cells (PBMCs), taken at new diagnosis, from a patient treated with antithyroid drugs. The sequence was collected from a female donor with Graves disease. DNA of the CDR3: TGTGCCAGCAGTTGGGGATCGACTAGCGGGGGGAATACGCAGTATTTT. This translates into CASSWGSTSGGNTQYF.